Listed here are 23 T cell receptor beta chains from one sample, sequenced in a study of blood T cell repertoires in COVID-19. Sequencing used immunoSEQ multiplex PCR; TCRdb keeps in-frame clones, though not all of them. In the table there are 35,000 to 45,000 clones, approximately 92% of which are singletons. Sample: peripheral blood. These receptor sequences come from a woman older than 75 with acute or convalescent COVID-19.

V and J are TRBV4-3 and TRBJ2-2; weak D call: TRBD1 (6 bases). Trimming removed 3 bases at V and 1 base at J, with 18 bases between. Germline-derived CDR1 and CDR2 are LGHNA and YSLEER. The CDR3 sequence is 18 residues long. CDR3 DNA: TGCGCCAGCAGCCAGGAAAGACAGGCTATCTTGAACACCGGGGAGCTGTTTTTT. Its translation is CASSQERQAILNTGELFF.

The chain couples TRBV10-3 to TRBJ1-3, with D unresolved. Trimming took 4 bases from V and 0 from J, leaving 19 bases between them. This CDR3 comprises 18 residues. The germline gives CDR1 ENHRY, CDR2 SYGVKD. The CDR3: CAISVSVGGGNSGNTIYF. CDR3 DNA sequence: TGTGCCATCAGTGTAAGTGTCGGAGGAGGGAACTCTGGAAACACCATATATTTT.

The chain recombines TRBV7-2 with TRBJ1-4; D ambiguous. CDR3 length: 13 amino acids. V lost 2 bases to trimming and J lost 8 bases, with 9 bases between them. CDR1 and CDR2 (germline): SGHTA, FQGNSA. CDR3 coding DNA: TGTGCCAGCAGCTTACGGTTCGGGGAAAAACTGTTTTTT. Its translation is CASSLRFGEKLFF.

The V and J genes are TRBV6-6 and TRBJ1-6; D possibly corresponds to TRBD1 (6 bases). The V gene lost 6 bases and the J gene lost 5 bases, with 14 bases spanning the gap. Germline V gene data show CDR1 as MNHNY and CDR2 as SVGAGI (reference sequence). The CDR3 has 15 amino acids. The CDR3 DNA sequence: TGTGCCAGCAGCCGCGGACAGCTCCATAATTCACCCCTCCACTTT. Translated: CASSRGQLHNSPLHF.

V and J are TRBV19 and TRBJ1-2; 7 positions agree with TRBD1. The ends lost 6 bases at V and 7 bases at J; junction bases unmatched: 11. The CDR3 contains 14 residues. Looked up from germline, CDR1 is LNHDA and CDR2 is SQIVND (reference sequence). CDR3 nucleotide sequence: TGTGCCAGTAGCCCTAGAGGACAGGCGCGTGGCTACACCTTC. It specifies CASSPRGQARGYTF.

This clone was seen once. V gene TRBV12-3 or TRBV12-4 combines with J gene TRBJ2-5; D is uncertain. Deletions cut 7 bases from V and 4 bases from J, with 10 bases between. The CDR3 consists of 12 residues. In DNA, the CDR3 is TGTGCCAGCAAGAGGATTGGAGAGACCCAGTACTTC. As protein: CASKRIGETQYF.

V gene TRBV7-3 combines with J gene TRBJ1-1; D may be TRBD1 (5 bases). This CDR3 comprises 13 residues. Deletions cut 4 bases from V and 0 bases from J, with 6 bases between. Germline loops: CDR1 SGHTA, CDR2 FQGTGA. In DNA form, the CDR3 reads TGTGCCAGCAGCTCGGGGGTGAACACTGAAGCTTTCTTT. Amino acids: CASSSGVNTEAFF. Looking up the rest from reference TRBV7-3 and TRBJ1-1 gives the full variable domain: GAGVSQTPSNKVTEKGKYVELRCDPISGHTALYWYRQSLGQGPEFLIYFQGTGAADDSGLPNDRFFAVRPEGSVSTLKIQRTERGDSAVYLCASSSGVNTEAFFGQGTRLTVV.

The chain carries TRBV19 and TRBJ2-1, with D maybe TRBD2 (5 bases). Germline V gene lookup returns CDR1 LNHDA and CDR2 SQIVND (reference sequence). Trimming stripped 5 bases from V and 0 bases from J, with 8 bases between. The CDR3 loop spans 14 amino acids. CDR3 amino acids: CASSAGGSYNEQFF. As DNA, the CDR3 is TGTGCCAGTAGTGCAGGAGGCTCCTACAATGAGCAGTTCTTC.

The rearrangement uses TRBV6-5 and TRBJ2-7; TRBD1 aligns across 7 bases. Germline V lookup: CDR1 MNHEY, CDR2 SVGAGI. V dropped 4 bases and J dropped 2; count of bases not matched to a gene: 2. This CDR3 has 13 residues. The CDR3 protein is CASSSTGPYEQYF. The CDR3 DNA reads as TGTGCCAGCAGTTCGACAGGGCCCTACGAGCAGTACTTC.

The chain joins TRBV4-1 to TRBJ1-3, with D tentatively TRBD1 (5 bases). Germline V lookup: CDR1 MGHRA, CDR2 YSYEKL. The CDR3 runs 16 residues. The germline V and J ends were trimmed by 0 bases and 4 bases, with 13 bases remaining between them. This CDR3 reads CASSQDGAGSGNTIYF. The DNA of the CDR3 is TGCGCCAGCAGCCAAGATGGGGCAGGCTCCGGAAACACCATATATTTT.

This clone has a single count. This chain uses TRBV5-1 with TRBJ1-2, with 10 bases fitting TRBD1. The CDR3 consists of 16 residues. CDR1 and CDR2 (germline): SGHRS, YFSETQ. V was pared by 2 bases and J by 3 bases, with 7 bases of the junction left unmatched. The CDR3 DNA sequence: TGCGCCAGCAGCTTTACCGGACAGGGGGGATACTATGGCTACACCTTC. As protein: CASSFTGQGGYYGYTF.

The V and J genes are TRBV20-1 and TRBJ1-1; D remains ambiguous. The CDR3 has 11 residues. CDR1 and CDR2 from the germline V gene are DFQATT and SNEGSKA (reference sequence). With 4 bases removed from V and 10 bases from J, the gap between germline ends came to 13 bases. Here the CDR3 reads CSATPRERAFF. The CDR3 DNA follows: TGCAGTGCTACCCCAAGGGAGAGAGCTTTCTTT.

This clone has a single count. CDR3 DNA: TGTGCCAGCAGCTTGGGGGCAGGGGGGAATACTGAAGCTTTCTTT. The encoded protein is CASSLGAGGNTEAFF. This chain joins TRBV5-4 and TRBJ1-1; 7 bases line up with TRBD1. Looked up from germline, CDR1 is SGHNT and CDR2 is YYREEE (reference sequence). The ends lost 0 bases at V and 5 bases at J; junction bases unmatched: 7. The CDR3 runs to 15 residues.

This clone was detected once. V and J are TRBV19 and TRBJ1-6; 8 bases agree with TRBD1. CDR3 size: 15 residues. Germline assignment: CDR1 LNHDA and CDR2 SQIVND (reference sequence). Trimming removed 1 base from V and 8 bases from J; junction bases left unmatched: 4. CDR3 protein: CASSIGTGMDSPLHF. Written as DNA, the CDR3 is TGTGCCAGTAGTATAGGGACAGGGATGGATTCACCCCTCCACTTT.

This clone is medium-sized. This chain links TRBV7-9 with TRBJ1-2; 10 positions agree with TRBD1. In germline, CDR1 is SEHNR, CDR2 FQNEAQ (reference sequence). The CDR3 is 14 amino acids. Unmatched junction bases numbered 3, after V lost 3 bases and J lost 5 bases. The CDR3 bases are TGTGCCAGCAGCTTGGACAGGGGGGAGTATGGCTACACCTTC. Translating gives CASSLDRGEYGYTF.

CDR3 sequence (DNA): TGCGCCAGCAGCTTGATCCCTAACACTGAAGCTTTCTTT. Protein: CASSLIPNTEAFF. V and J are TRBV5-1 and TRBJ1-1; unclear D gene. Germline CDR1 and CDR2: SGHRS and YFSETQ. V was trimmed by 1 base and J by 2 bases, leaving 6 bases between them. The CDR3 extends over 13 amino acids.

As to this clone: Other DNA sequences within the sample encode an identical CDR3. The V and J genes are TRBV5-1 and TRBJ2-5, with 15 bases that match TRBD2. Losses at the gene ends were 4 bases for V and 1 base for J; bases not matched to a gene: 2. CDR1 and CDR2 (germline): SGHRS, YFSETQ. CDR3 size: 16 residues. The CDR3 reads CASSGGLAGGQETQYF. The CDR3 DNA reads as TGCGCCAGCAGCGGGGGACTAGCGGGGGGCCAAGAGACCCAGTACTTC.

Concerning this clone itself: The sample has other DNA sequences that encode this CDR3 too. This chain connects TRBV29-1 to TRBJ1-1, with 9 bases that match TRBD1. CDR1 is SQVTM, CDR2 ANQGSEA, per germline. V lost 6 bases and J lost 0; bases outside the gene matches: 2. This CDR3 has 13 residues. The CDR3 region has the DNA TGCAGCGTGGGACAGGGCTTGAACACTGAAGCTTTCTTT. Its protein product is CSVGQGLNTEAFF.

The chain couples TRBV11-2 to TRBJ1-5; no firm D call. From germline, CDR1 is SGHAT and CDR2 FQNNGV. The CDR3 has 14 amino acids. V was pared by 2 bases and J by 6 bases, with 11 bases between. The CDR3 DNA reads TGTGCCAGCAGCTTAAATTCCGACTCTCAGCCCCAGCATTTT. Translation: CASSLNSDSQPQHF.

Worth noting for this clone: One end of the junction does not line up with germline, which may come from a read error. The genes are TRBV7-7 and TRBJ2-2, with D perhaps TRBD2 (7 bases). This CDR3 is 16 amino acids long. Germline V gives CDR1 SSHAT, CDR2 FNYEAQ (reference sequence). CDR3 amino acids: CASSFIVGGQAGELFF. As DNA, the CDR3 is TGTGCTAGCAGCTTTATCGTCGGGGGGCAAGCCGGGGAGCTGTTTTTT.

This clone was seen once. V gene TRBV2 combines with J gene TRBJ1-5, with 7 nucleotides matching TRBD1. CDR1 is SNHLY and CDR2 is FYNNEI in the germline V gene. CDR3 size: 12 residues. The junction had 0 bases not matched to a gene; V was cut back by 8 bases and J by 2 bases. In DNA, the CDR3 is TGTGCCAGCGGACAGGGCAATCAGCCCCAGCATTTT. Amino acids: CASGQGNQPQHF. Drawing the rest from reference TRBV2 and TRBJ1-5, the complete variable domain is EPEVTQTPSHQVTQMGQEVILRCVPISNHLYFYWYRQILGQKVEFLVSFYNNEISEKSEIFDDQFSVERPDGSNFTLKIRSTKLEDSAMYFCASGQGNQPQHFGDGTRLSIL.

The chain links TRBV10-3 to TRBJ1-2, with 8 positions matching TRBD1. The CDR3 sequence is 14 residues long. Losses at the gene ends were 4 bases for V and 8 bases for J; bases not matched to a gene: 9. Germline V gene lookup returns CDR1 ENHRY and CDR2 SYGVKD. The CDR3 bases are TGTGCCATCAGTGTTCGACAGGGGAATTTAGGCTACACCTTC. Protein sequence: CAISVRQGNLGYTF.

This CDR3 is CASTEHGTGNNEQYF. The DNA for the CDR3 is TGCGCCAGCACTGAACACGGGACAGGGAACAACGAGCAGTACTTC. This chain links TRBV4-1 with TRBJ2-7, with TRBD1 matching over 9 bases. Germline V lookup: CDR1 MGHRA, CDR2 YSYEKL. This CDR3 contains 15 residues. Germline trimming cut 7 bases from V and 5 bases from J; bases unmatched to any gene: 12.